The subject of this entry is one TCR beta chain. Its antigen is unknown. TCRdb used MiXCR to reprocess the RT-PCR reads, holding one entry per CDR3 protein. The data show hundreds of thousands of distinct CDR3 sequences, approximately 15% seen once. This specimen comes from a study of response to subunit inactivated influenza vaccine. Findings of the study overall: Authors suggested that a seasonal influenza vaccination recruits few new T cells each time.

The CDR3 sequence is 15 residues long. Germline V lookup: CDR1 SGHVS, CDR2 FQNEAQ. Trimming left V 4 bases short and J 4 bases short, with 13 bases between. The receptor's source is a man aged 50-60 years who received an inactivated influenza vaccine. The input for sequencing was PBMCs from blood, taken approximately 15 days before vaccination. The chain recombines TRBV7-8 with TRBJ2-2; no clear D gene. The CDR3, as DNA: TGTGCCAGCAGCTCACAAGCCCGAGGCACCGGGGAGCTGTTTTTT. It codes for CASSSQARGTGELFF.